These 29 T cell receptor beta chains originate from one sample sequenced in a study of somatic mutations in cytotoxic T cells in rheumatoid arthritis. Profiling relied on immunoSEQ multiplex PCR, and the TCRdb table lists in-frame clones only, not all of them. This repertoire shows about 12,000 clones, approximately 69% found once; its top ten account for 9% to 10%. The specimen was CD8+ T cells sorted from blood. These TCRs come from a man in his 70s in good health.

The chain joins TRBV11-1 to TRBJ2-5, with D perhaps TRBD2 (6 bases). The CDR3 runs to 16 residues. Germline V gene lookup returns CDR1 SGHAT and CDR2 FQDESV (reference sequence). Trimming took off 6 bases at V and 0 bases at J, with 17 bases between the two ends. This CDR3 is CASSWTGTGNQETQYF. For the CDR3, the DNA is TGTGCCAGCAGTTGGACCGGGACTGGGAACCAAGAGACCCAGTACTTC.

The rearrangement links TRBV5-4 to TRBJ2-6, with 7 bases aligning to TRBD2. With V trimmed by 5 bases and J by 4 bases, 6 bases remained unmatched. Germline CDR1 is SGHNT and CDR2 is YYREEE (reference sequence). The CDR3 consists of 15 residues. This CDR3 reads CASSVGGTGANVLTF. The CDR3 DNA sequence: TGTGCCAGCAGTGTCGGGGGGACCGGGGCCAACGTCCTGACTTTC.

The V gene is TRBV7-6, the J gene TRBJ2-2; 7 bases align to TRBD1. The CDR3 is made up of 15 amino acids. The V gene end was trimmed by 0 bases and the J gene end by 4 bases; junction bases not matched to a gene: 2. Germline V gene data show CDR1 as SGHVS and CDR2 as FNYEAQ. The CDR3 reads CASSLAYRGTGELFF. The CDR3 DNA sequence: TGTGCCAGCAGCTTAGCGTACAGGGGCACCGGGGAGCTGTTTTTT.

The J gene is TRBJ2-2, the V gene TRBV27; D is uncertain. Trimming took off 10 bases at V and 7 bases at J, with 10 bases between the two ends. Germline CDR1 reads MNHEY; CDR2 reads SMNVEV (reference sequence). The CDR3 consists of 11 residues. The CDR3 spells CATLYFGELFF. DNA of the CDR3: TGTGCCACCCTTTATTTCGGGGAGCTGTTTTTT.

This chain uses TRBV27 with TRBJ1-3; possibly TRBD1 for D (6 bases). The V end was cut by 0 bases, the J end by 0 bases, with 6 bases between. The CDR3 is made up of 15 amino acids. Germline V CDR1 and CDR2: MNHEY, SMNVEV (reference sequence). In DNA, the CDR3 is TGTGCCAGCAGTTTATCAGGGGGCTCTGGAAACACCATATATTTT. This sequence encodes CASSLSGGSGNTIYF.

The table lists this clone with a few counts. The V and J genes are TRBV30 and TRBJ1-2; a weak D match, TRBD1 (6 bases). CDR1 and CDR2 from the germline V gene are GTSNPN and SVGIG (reference sequence). With 0 bases removed from V and 3 bases from J, the gap between germline ends came to 11 bases. The CDR3 length is 14 residues. CDR3 nucleotides: TGTGCCTGGAGTGTATTAGGGGGGGACTATGGCTACACCTTC. This translates into CAWSVLGGDYGYTF.

A few counts support this clone. The chain combines TRBV15 with TRBJ2-5; possibly TRBD1 for D (6 bases). The length of the CDR3 is 16 residues. The V end lost 5 bases, the J end lost 2 bases, and 18 bases lay between the germline ends. CDR1 is LNHNV, CDR2 YYDKDF, per germline (reference sequence). The chain's CDR3 is CATSLELQGTQETQYF. The CDR3 DNA reads as TGTGCCACCAGCCTCGAGCTACAGGGTACTCAAGAGACCCAGTACTTC.

This chain joins TRBV7-6 and TRBJ2-5; TRBD1 agrees at 9 bases. CDR1 and CDR2 (germline): SGHVS, FNYEAQ. Losses at the gene ends were 3 bases for V and 5 bases for J; bases not matched to a gene: 19. CDR3 size: 19 residues. The CDR3 is CASSFPRTGQGPLGETQYF. The CDR3 nucleotides are TGTGCCAGCAGCTTCCCCCGGACCGGACAGGGGCCCCTAGGGGAGACCCAGTACTTC.

The V call is TRBV27, the J call TRBJ1-5; no clear D. Trimming shortened V by 5 bases and J by 0 bases, and 11 bases separated the two germline ends. The CDR3 covers 15 residues. Germline loops: CDR1 MNHEY, CDR2 SMNVEV (reference sequence). CDR3 nucleotide sequence: TGTGCCAGCAGTCCTCATAGGTATAGCAATCAGCCCCAGCATTTT. Translating it yields CASSPHRYSNQPQHF.

The V call is TRBV9, the J call TRBJ1-2, with 11 bases that match TRBD1. The CDR3 is 13 amino acids. The germline gives CDR1 SGDLS, CDR2 YYNGEE. Trimming removed 7 bases from V and 4 bases from J; junction bases left unmatched: 3. The DNA of the CDR3 is TGTGCCAGCCACGGGACAGGGGGCTATGGCTACACCTTC. Its translation is CASHGTGGYGYTF.

This chain uses TRBV7-3 with TRBJ2-1, with 11 bases aligning to TRBD2. Germline V gene lookup returns CDR1 SGHTA and CDR2 FQGTGA. V lost 5 bases and J lost 9; bases outside the gene matches: 9. CDR3 length: 15 residues. CDR3 in DNA: TGTGCCAGCAGCGACGGGACTAGCGGCGAGGGTGAGCAGTTCTTC. It is translated as CASSDGTSGEGEQFF.

J is TRBJ2-7 and V is TRBV4-1; 8 bases agree with TRBD1. The CDR3 consists of 16 residues. Germline V gene lookup returns CDR1 MGHRA and CDR2 YSYEKL. Trimming removed 0 bases from V and 2 bases from J; junction bases left unmatched: 6. CDR3: CASSQEDRGAAYEQYF. CDR3 nucleotides: TGCGCCAGCAGCCAAGAAGACAGGGGAGCCGCCTACGAGCAGTACTTC.

The chain employs TRBV5-5 and TRBJ2-7; 11 bases line up with TRBD1. Trimming cost V 0 bases and J 6 bases; bases outside gene matches: 5. Germline V CDR1 and CDR2: SGHKS, YYEKEE (reference sequence). The CDR3 loop spans 15 amino acids. CDR3 DNA: TGTGCCAGCAGCTTGGGTCCGGGACAGGGGGGCGAGCAGTACTTC. It translates to CASSLGPGQGGEQYF.

The chain carries TRBV11-1 and TRBJ1-2; no clear D gene. The germline CDR1 and CDR2 sequences are SGHAT and FQDESV (reference sequence). V was pared by 2 bases and J by 8 bases, with 9 bases between. CDR3 size: 12 residues. This CDR3 reads CASSLQSGGYTF. The CDR3 nucleotides read TGTGCCAGCAGCTTACAATCGGGCGGCTACACCTTC.

The CDR3 sequence: CASRDLRGNQPQHF. As DNA, the CDR3 is TGTGCCAGCAGAGATCTGAGGGGCAATCAGCCCCAGCATTTT. The chain joins TRBV27 to TRBJ1-5; D remains ambiguous. V lost 6 bases and J lost 2, with 11 bases in between. This CDR3 is 14 amino acids long. The germline V gene has CDR1 MNHEY and CDR2 SMNVEV (reference sequence).

This chain uses TRBV30 with TRBJ2-7; 11 bases align to TRBD2. V lost 8 bases and J lost 3; bases outside the gene matches: 9. The germline V gene has CDR1 GTSNPN and CDR2 SVGIG (reference sequence). The length of the CDR3 is 14 residues. The CDR3 DNA reads as TGTGCCCCGCCCCTAGCGGGGGGTTACTACGAGCAGTACTTC. It yields the protein CAPPLAGGYYEQYF.

This clone has a handful of counts. The rearrangement uses TRBV7-9 and TRBJ2-1; D is ambiguous. The V and J ends lost 5 bases and 7 bases respectively, with 12 bases between them. The CDR3 sequence is 13 residues long. CDR1 and CDR2 from the germline V gene are SEHNR and FQNEAQ (reference sequence). This CDR3 is CASSLASPNEQFF. As DNA, the CDR3 is TGTGCCAGCAGCCTGGCCTCACCAAATGAGCAGTTCTTC.

The J gene is TRBJ2-7, the V gene TRBV7-9, with D possibly being TRBD2 (6 bases). The CDR3 spans 15 residues. The V end lost 5 bases, the J end lost 1 base, and 15 bases lay between the germline ends. CDR1 and CDR2 from the germline V gene are SEHNR and FQNEAQ (reference sequence). CDR3 protein: CASSPEGTASYEQYF. The CDR3 DNA reads as TGTGCCAGCAGCCCGGAGGGGACGGCTTCCTACGAGCAGTACTTC. The full variable domain, its missing parts supplied by reference TRBV7-9 and TRBJ2-7, is DTGVSQNPRHKITKRGQNVTFRCDPISEHNRLYWYRQTLGQGPEFLTYFQNEAQLEKSRLLSDRFSAERPKGSFSTLEIQRTEQGDSAMYLCASSPEGTASYEQYFGPGTRLTVT.

This clone is medium-sized (0.01 to 0.1%) within its sample. The chain carries TRBV5-4 and TRBJ1-2; 9 bases are shared with TRBD1. Germline CDR1 SGHNT, CDR2 YYREEE (reference sequence). V lost 4 bases to trimming and J lost 5 bases; unmatched junction nucleotides: 18. CDR3 size: 18 residues. The CDR3 here is CASSPPSGGQGNLYGYTF. CDR3 nucleotides: TGTGCCAGCAGCCCACCTTCGGGGGGACAGGGTAATCTGTATGGCTACACCTTC. Full variable domain (missing parts from reference TRBV5-4 and TRBJ1-2): ETGVTQSPTHLIKTRGQQVTLRCSSQSGHNTVSWYQQALGQGPQFIFQYYREEENGRGNFPPRFSGLQFPNYSSELNVNALELDDSALYLCASSPPSGGQGNLYGYTFGSGTRLTVV.

V and J are TRBV2 and TRBJ2-1; 15 bases are a match to TRBD2. The V segment lost 4 bases and the J segment 8 bases; nucleotides outside the gene matches: 6. The CDR3 runs 16 residues. Germline lookup yields CDR1 SNHLY and CDR2 FYNNEI. The CDR3 DNA follows: TGTGCCAGCAGTGGAGGGACTAGCGGGGGGAGCGATGAGCAGTTCTTC. The encoded protein is CASSGGTSGGSDEQFF.

The chain combines TRBV27 with TRBJ2-1, with a weak D call TRBD2 (5 bases). The V end was cut by 8 bases, the J end by 6 bases, with 14 bases between. Germline loops: CDR1 MNHEY, CDR2 SMNVEV (reference sequence). The CDR3 spans 13 residues. The CDR3 spells CASSTDWLNEQFF. CDR3 nucleotide sequence: TGTGCCAGCTCCACGGACTGGCTCAATGAGCAGTTCTTC.

This clone was observed a handful of times. The V call is TRBV20-1, the J call TRBJ2-1; D ambiguous. Trimming stripped 2 bases from V and 13 bases from J, with 12 bases between. Germline V gene data show CDR1 as DFQATT and CDR2 as SNEGSKA (reference sequence). CDR3 length: 11 residues. The CDR3 protein is CSARLGPDQFF. CDR3 in DNA: TGCAGTGCTAGACTCGGACCGGACCAGTTCTTC.

The chain carries TRBV29-1 and TRBJ2-7, with D possibly TRBD2 on 5 matching bases. Per germline, CDR1 SQVTM and CDR2 ANQGSEA. Trimming shortened V by 7 bases and J by 0 bases, and 16 bases separated the two germline ends. This CDR3 is built from 14 residues. CDR3 protein: CSGLLGAPSYEQYF. In DNA, the CDR3 is TGCAGCGGACTACTTGGCGCCCCCTCCTACGAGCAGTACTTC.

CDR3 sequence: CASSLGWTSGYNEQFF. In DNA form, the CDR3 reads TGTGCCAGCAGCTTGGGGTGGACTAGCGGGTACAATGAGCAGTTCTTC. The rearrangement links TRBV7-2 to TRBJ2-1; 11 positions match TRBD2. This CDR3 region has 16 residues. The V segment lost 3 bases and the J segment 4 bases; nucleotides outside the gene matches: 5. Germline V CDR1 and CDR2: SGHTA, FQGNSA.

The V gene is TRBV6-5, the J gene TRBJ1-5; D gene unclear. V was clipped by 2 bases and J by 4 bases, with 6 bases between them. Germline V gene sequence: CDR1 MNHEY, CDR2 SVGAGI. This CDR3 is built from 13 residues. CDR3 coding DNA: TGTGCCAGCAGTTACGACGGGAATCAGCCCCAGCATTTT. It specifies CASSYDGNQPQHF.

This chain connects TRBV9 to TRBJ2-7; the D gene could be TRBD1 or TRBD2 (5 bases each). This CDR3 spans 14 amino acids. The germline gives CDR1 SGDLS, CDR2 YYNGEE. Trimming shortened V by 0 bases and J by 3 bases, and 10 bases separated the two germline ends. The CDR3 here is CASSVAGTNYEQYF. The CDR3, as DNA: TGTGCCAGCAGCGTAGCAGGGACGAACTACGAGCAGTACTTC.

The rearrangement links TRBV7-3 to TRBJ2-2; D remains ambiguous. Germline CDR1 is SGHTA and CDR2 is FQGTGA. The CDR3 covers 12 residues. V lost 1 base and J 6 bases, leaving 3 bases between the germline ends. CDR3 sequence (DNA): TGTGCCAGCAGCTTAAAGTCCGGGGAGCTGTTTTTT. It encodes CASSLKSGELFF.

The rearrangement uses TRBV7-9 and TRBJ2-5, with unresolved D. CDR3 length equals 15 residues. Per germline, CDR1 SEHNR and CDR2 FQNEAQ (reference sequence). Trimming stripped 5 bases from V and 1 base from J, with 14 bases between. The CDR3 coding sequence is TGTGCCAGCAGCCTACGAGTCGGTGGCCAAGAGACCCAGTACTTC. This translates into CASSLRVGGQETQYF. Looking up the rest from reference TRBV7-9 and TRBJ2-5 gives the full variable domain: DTGVSQNPRHKITKRGQNVTFRCDPISEHNRLYWYRQTLGQGPEFLTYFQNEAQLEKSRLLSDRFSAERPKGSFSTLEIQRTEQGDSAMYLCASSLRVGGQETQYFGPGTRLLVL.

This sequence joins TRBV21-1 and TRBJ2-7; the D call TRBD2 from the table was never checked on the DNA. TRBV21-1 is recorded as a pseudogene. This CDR3 is 15 amino acids long. CDR3 sequence reads: CASSKYASGRREQYF. CDR3 nucleotide sequence: TGTGCCAGCAGCAAATATGCTAGCGGGAGGCGGGAGCAGTACTTC.